This T cell receptor beta chain was retrieved from a study of CD8 T cells in Susac syndrome. CD8+ and CD4+ T cells taken from blood had their TCR beta sequenced. TEMRA cells were enriched by FACS, while CD8+ and CD4+ T cells were obtained through a negative isolation that was performed magnetically. Reverse transcription of about 0.5 to 1 ug RNA was performed with random hexamers. Amplification of the TCR beta CDR3 was carried out by immunoSEQ multiplex PCR, which spanned a total of 54 Vbeta and 13 Jbeta segments. TCRdb re-called the immunoSEQ multiplex PCR reads with MiXCR, one entry per CDR3 protein. The sample carries some 450,000 distinct CDR3 sequences, more than 80% recorded once. General study points: The number of individuals included in the study's TCR sequencing and HLA analysis was acknowledged as relatively small.

Comment on this clonotype: The antigen remains undetermined.

The source is a human donor with multiple sclerosis. Specimen: CD8+ T cells from PBMCs.

The chain's CDR3 is CASSQEEMGGMVYEQYF. CDR3 sequence (DNA): TGTGCCAGCAGCCAAGAGGAAATGGGCGGTATGGTCTACGAGCAGTACTTC. V gene TRBV3-1 combines with J gene TRBJ2-7; no firm D call. This CDR3 comprises 17 residues. Germline V gene data show CDR1 as LGHDT and CDR2 as YNNKEL (reference sequence). V was pared by 0 bases and J by 3 bases, with 18 bases between.